A selection of T cell receptor beta chains follows, all from one sample in a study of shared T cell receptors in the human thymus. Clones were read by immunoSEQ multiplex PCR, and TCRdb kept only the in-frame ones, dropping some. The sample yields 500,000 to 550,000 clones, about 80% seen once. The same data also contributed to another study, on human thymus T cells.

Sequenced input: thymocytes. The source is a boy less than two years old with a congenital heart defect. Both conserved end residues are part of each CDR3. Each record gives: CDR3 protein, CDR3 DNA, J gene, CDR3 length, D gene, clone size, V gene. A D gene is named only where the DNA matches it firmly. Expanded clones are given a class, and other clones once, few, many or no size at all.

CDR3aa: CASSSGLAYEQYF; CDR3nt: TGCGCCAGCAGCTCGGGACTAGCCTACGAGCAGTACTTC; j_gene: TRBJ2-7; len: 13; d_gene: TRBD2; abundance: -; v_gene: TRBV5-1
CDR3aa: CASRTGSYF; CDR3nt: TGCGCCAGCAGGACAGGGTCGTACTTC; j_gene: TRBJ2-7; len: 9; d_gene: TRBD1; abundance: few; v_gene: TRBV23-1
CDR3aa: CASSFDGSPYNEQFF; CDR3nt: TGTGCCAGCAGCTTCGACGGGAGTCCCTACAATGAGCAGTTCTTC; j_gene: TRBJ2-1; len: 15; d_gene: -; abundance: -; v_gene: TRBV5-4
CDR3aa: CASSEGGLPNYEQYF; CDR3nt: TGTGCCAGCAGTGAAGGGGGACTACCCAACTACGAGCAGTACTTC; j_gene: TRBJ2-7; len: 15; d_gene: TRBD2; abundance: -; v_gene: TRBV6-1
CDR3aa: CASSFTVGRAIDTQYF; CDR3nt: TGCGCCAGCAGCTTTACGGTCGGGAGGGCCATAGATACGCAGTATTTT; j_gene: TRBJ2-3; len: 16; d_gene: TRBD2; abundance: -; v_gene: TRBV5-1
CDR3aa: CASSSHLTGPEQYF; CDR3nt: TGTGCCAGCAGCTCACACCTGACAGGTCCCGAGCAGTACTTC; j_gene: TRBJ2-7; len: 14; d_gene: -; abundance: -; v_gene: TRBV6-5
CDR3aa: CASSQEVRTTGTDTQYF; CDR3nt: TGCGCCAGCAGCCAAGAGGTCCGGACAACGGGCACAGATACGCAGTATTTT; j_gene: TRBJ2-3; len: 17; d_gene: -; abundance: -; v_gene: TRBV4-1
CDR3aa: CASRYFSSGEETQYF; CDR3nt: TGTGCCAGCAGATATTTTTCTAGCGGGGAAGAGACCCAGTACTTC; j_gene: TRBJ2-5; len: 15; d_gene: TRBD2; abundance: -; v_gene: TRBV7-6
CDR3aa: CASSSLGLAGAGTDTQYF; CDR3nt: TGTGCCAGTAGTTCCCTTGGACTAGCGGGAGCGGGCACAGATACGCAGTATTTT; j_gene: TRBJ2-3; len: 18; d_gene: TRBD2; abundance: -; v_gene: TRBV19
CDR3aa: CASSESQRDPYNEQFF; CDR3nt: TGCGCCAGCAGTGAGTCCCAGCGGGACCCCTACAATGAGCAGTTCTTC; j_gene: TRBJ2-1; len: 16; d_gene: TRBD2; abundance: once; v_gene: TRBV10-2
CDR3aa: CASSVNLAGGCDEQFF; CDR3nt: TGTGCCAGCAGCGTCAATCTAGCGGGAGGGTGCGATGAGCAGTTCTTC; j_gene: TRBJ2-1; len: 16; d_gene: TRBD2; abundance: -; v_gene: TRBV5-4
CDR3aa: CASIRSSYNEQFF; CDR3nt: TGTGCCAGCATCCGGAGCTCCTACAATGAGCAGTTCTTC; j_gene: TRBJ2-1; len: 13; d_gene: -; abundance: -; v_gene: TRBV28
CDR3aa: CASSPGDETQYF; CDR3nt: TGTGCCAGCAGCCCGGGGGACGAGACCCAGTACTTC; j_gene: TRBJ2-5; len: 12; d_gene: -; abundance: few; v_gene: TRBV7-6
CDR3aa: CASSLFGGRDNEQFF; CDR3nt: TGTGCCAGCAGCTTATTCGGCGGGAGAGACAATGAGCAGTTCTTC; j_gene: TRBJ2-1; len: 15; d_gene: TRBD2; abundance: -; v_gene: TRBV7-8
CDR3aa: CRVDLGGAGDDYEQYF; CDR3nt: TGCAGGGTTGATTTGGGTGGGGCGGGAGATGACTACGAGCAGTACTTC; j_gene: TRBJ2-7; len: 16; d_gene: TRBD2; abundance: -; v_gene: TRBV29-1
CDR3aa: CASSSRGYNYGYTF; CDR3nt: TGTGCCAGCAGTTCCCGGGGGTATAACTATGGCTACACCTTC; j_gene: TRBJ1-2; len: 14; d_gene: -; abundance: once; v_gene: TRBV6-9
CDR3aa: CASLADYNEQFF; CDR3nt: TGTGCCAGTCTAGCGGATTACAATGAGCAGTTCTTC; j_gene: TRBJ2-1; len: 12; d_gene: TRBD2; abundance: -; v_gene: TRBV19
CDR3aa: CATSREPLRTSLKGAIVQFF; CDR3nt: TGTGCCACCAGCAGAGAACCCCTACGGACTAGCTTAAAGGGGGCAATTGTGCAGTTCTTC; j_gene: TRBJ2-1; len: 20; d_gene: -; abundance: -; v_gene: TRBV15
CDR3aa: CSVEVPGQSSEQYF; CDR3nt: TGCAGCGTTGAAGTACCGGGACAGAGTTCTGAGCAGTACTTC; j_gene: TRBJ2-7; len: 14; d_gene: TRBD1; abundance: -; v_gene: TRBV29-1
CDR3aa: CASSQGYTAGEWDEQFF; CDR3nt: TGTGCCAGCAGCCAGGGATATACGGCGGGAGAATGGGATGAGCAGTTCTTC; j_gene: TRBJ2-1; len: 17; d_gene: TRBD2; abundance: -; v_gene: TRBV4-2
CDR3aa: CANPRLTKYEQYF; CDR3nt: TGTGCAAACCCACGGCTCACTAAATACGAGCAGTACTTC; j_gene: TRBJ2-7; len: 13; d_gene: -; abundance: -; v_gene: TRBV12-2
CDR3aa: CASSQEPSGSALGYNEQFF; CDR3nt: TGCGCCAGCAGCCAAGAGCCTAGCGGGAGTGCCCTTGGCTACAATGAGCAGTTCTTC; j_gene: TRBJ2-1; len: 19; d_gene: TRBD2; abundance: -; v_gene: TRBV4-1
CDR3aa: CAWSVQAHEQFF; CDR3nt: TGTGCCTGGAGTGTACAGGCCCATGAGCAGTTCTTC; j_gene: TRBJ2-1; len: 12; d_gene: -; abundance: -; v_gene: TRBV30
CDR3aa: CASTHPNTGELFF; CDR3nt: TGTGCCAGTACCCATCCGAACACCGGGGAGCTGTTTTTT; j_gene: TRBJ2-2; len: 13; d_gene: -; abundance: -; v_gene: TRBV19
CDR3aa: CASMGQGNQPQHF; CDR3nt: TGTGCCAGCATGGGGCAGGGCAATCAGCCCCAGCATTTT; j_gene: TRBJ1-5; len: 13; d_gene: -; abundance: -; v_gene: TRBV2
CDR3aa: CASSLRGQGVGLNTEAFF; CDR3nt: TGTGCCAGCAGCTTGAGAGGCCAGGGGGTGGGTCTGAACACTGAAGCTTTCTTT; j_gene: TRBJ1-1; len: 18; d_gene: TRBD1; abundance: few; v_gene: TRBV5-6
CDR3aa: CATSGDHTGPGLAPNNEQFF; CDR3nt: TGTGCCACCAGCGGGGATCACACAGGGCCGGGACTAGCGCCCAACAATGAGCAGTTCTTC; j_gene: TRBJ2-1; len: 20; d_gene: TRBD2; abundance: -; v_gene: TRBV15
CDR3aa: CASSFRVVRTSGREADTQYF; CDR3nt: TGCGCCAGCAGCTTTAGGGTAGTGAGGACTAGCGGGAGGGAGGCAGATACGCAGTATTTT; j_gene: TRBJ2-3; len: 20; d_gene: TRBD2; abundance: once; v_gene: TRBV5-1
CDR3aa: CASGLGQGRGDTEAFF; CDR3nt: TGTGCTAGTGGTTTGGGACAGGGGCGAGGGGACACTGAAGCTTTCTTT; j_gene: TRBJ1-1; len: 16; d_gene: TRBD1; abundance: few; v_gene: TRBV12-5
CDR3aa: CAGLPGPAGEKLFF; CDR3nt: TGTGCCGGCCTCCCGGGACCCGCGGGGGAAAAACTGTTTTTT; j_gene: TRBJ1-4; len: 14; d_gene: -; abundance: -; v_gene: TRBV30
CDR3aa: CASSDSMRSSYNEQFF; CDR3nt: TGTGCCAGCAGTGACTCGATGCGGAGCTCCTACAATGAGCAGTTCTTC; j_gene: TRBJ2-1; len: 16; d_gene: -; abundance: -; v_gene: TRBV6-4
CDR3aa: CASSFPGQRIWYYGYTF; CDR3nt: TGTGCCAGCAGCTTCCCGGGACAGAGGATTTGGTACTATGGCTACACCTTC; j_gene: TRBJ1-2; len: 17; d_gene: TRBD1; abundance: -; v_gene: TRBV7-9
CDR3aa: CASSLEVLAGGSYEQYF; CDR3nt: TGTGCCAGCAGCTTAGAAGTACTAGCGGGAGGATCGTACGAGCAGTACTTC; j_gene: TRBJ2-7; len: 17; d_gene: TRBD2; abundance: -; v_gene: TRBV7-2
CDR3aa: CASSWTYLTDTQYF; CDR3nt: TGTGCCAGCAGCTGGACATACCTCACAGATACGCAGTATTTT; j_gene: TRBJ2-3; len: 14; d_gene: -; abundance: -; v_gene: TRBV6-1
CDR3aa: CASSPGTGPSGNTIYF; CDR3nt: TGTGCCAGCAGCCCGGGGACAGGACCCTCTGGAAACACCATATATTTT; j_gene: TRBJ1-3; len: 16; d_gene: TRBD1; abundance: -; v_gene: TRBV7-2
CDR3aa: CASSLRCRGQGMYNEQFF; CDR3nt: TGTGCCAGCAGTTTAAGGTGTCGGGGACAGGGTATGTACAATGAGCAGTTCTTC; j_gene: TRBJ2-1; len: 18; d_gene: TRBD1; abundance: once; v_gene: TRBV28
CDR3aa: CASSLPDRLRHYGYTF; CDR3nt: TGTGCCAGCAGCCTACCGGACAGGTTGAGGCACTATGGCTACACCTTC; j_gene: TRBJ1-2; len: 16; d_gene: TRBD1; abundance: -; v_gene: TRBV7-3
CDR3aa: CASSDGRGYEQYF; CDR3nt: TGTGCCAGCAGTGACGGGAGGGGCTACGAGCAGTACTTC; j_gene: TRBJ2-7; len: 13; d_gene: TRBD2; abundance: few; v_gene: TRBV6-1
CDR3aa: CAWSSRWRGPYNEQFF; CDR3nt: TGTGCCTGGAGTTCCCGGTGGAGGGGGCCCTACAATGAGCAGTTCTTC; j_gene: TRBJ2-1; len: 16; d_gene: -; abundance: -; v_gene: TRBV30
CDR3aa: CASRDSGRCQETQYF; CDR3nt: TGCGCCAGCAGGGACAGCGGGAGGTGTCAAGAGACCCAGTACTTC; j_gene: TRBJ2-5; len: 15; d_gene: TRBD2; abundance: -; v_gene: TRBV10-1
CDR3aa: CASSRGPGTGGSDTQYF; CDR3nt: TGCGCCAGCAGCCGAGGACCCGGGACAGGGGGATCAGATACGCAGTATTTT; j_gene: TRBJ2-3; len: 17; d_gene: TRBD1; abundance: -; v_gene: TRBV4-3
CDR3aa: CASSPGLAGDYEQYF; CDR3nt: TGTGCCAGCTCACCCGGACTAGCGGGAGACTACGAGCAGTACTTC; j_gene: TRBJ2-7; len: 15; d_gene: TRBD2; abundance: -; v_gene: TRBV18
CDR3aa: CASSPLAVDSNQPQHF; CDR3nt: TGCGCCAGCAGCCCCCTGGCGGTTGATAGCAATCAGCCCCAGCATTTT; j_gene: TRBJ1-5; len: 16; d_gene: -; abundance: -; v_gene: TRBV5-1
CDR3aa: CASSQDLTGGSYEQYF; CDR3nt: TGCGCCAGCAGCCAAGATCTGACAGGGGGCTCCTACGAGCAGTACTTC; j_gene: TRBJ2-7; len: 16; d_gene: TRBD1; abundance: -; v_gene: TRBV4-3
CDR3aa: CATSLGGSDGYTF; CDR3nt: TGTGCCACCTCACTAGGAGGGTCCGATGGCTACACCTTC; j_gene: TRBJ1-2; len: 13; d_gene: -; abundance: -; v_gene: TRBV19
CDR3aa: CASSEAGEQYF; CDR3nt: TGTGCCAGCAGCGAAGCCGGCGAGCAGTACTTC; j_gene: TRBJ2-7; len: 11; d_gene: -; abundance: -; v_gene: TRBV5-4
CDR3aa: CASGLAQRRSYNEQFF; CDR3nt: TGTGCTAGTGGTCTCGCTCAGCGTCGCTCCTACAATGAGCAGTTCTTC; j_gene: TRBJ2-1; len: 16; d_gene: -; abundance: -; v_gene: TRBV12-5
CDR3aa: CASRRSSGPGEQYF; CDR3nt: TGTGCCAGCAGAAGGAGCAGCGGGCCTGGCGAGCAGTACTTC; j_gene: TRBJ2-7; len: 14; d_gene: -; abundance: -; v_gene: TRBV2
CDR3aa: CAIAIPTGGGQETQYF; CDR3nt: TGTGCCATCGCTATCCCGACAGGGGGAGGGCAAGAGACCCAGTACTTC; j_gene: TRBJ2-5; len: 16; d_gene: TRBD1; abundance: -; v_gene: TRBV19
CDR3aa: CATLLADQETQYF; CDR3nt: TGTGCCACTTTACTAGCGGACCAAGAGACCCAGTACTTC; j_gene: TRBJ2-5; len: 13; d_gene: TRBD2; abundance: once; v_gene: TRBV7-6
CDR3aa: CASSLGPDEQFF; CDR3nt: TGTGCCAGCAGTTTAGGTCCGGATGAGCAGTTCTTC; j_gene: TRBJ2-1; len: 12; d_gene: -; abundance: -; v_gene: TRBV28
CDR3aa: CASSVADSQETQYF; CDR3nt: TGTGCCAGCAGCGTAGCGGACAGCCAAGAGACCCAGTACTTC; j_gene: TRBJ2-5; len: 14; d_gene: -; abundance: -; v_gene: TRBV9
CDR3aa: CASSIPRRGWSNQPQHF; CDR3nt: TGTGCCAGTAGTATCCCCAGACGGGGTTGGAGCAATCAGCCCCAGCATTTT; j_gene: TRBJ1-5; len: 17; d_gene: -; abundance: -; v_gene: TRBV19
CDR3aa: CAISESKRRYEQYF; CDR3nt: TGTGCCATCAGTGAGTCAAAAAGGAGGTACGAGCAGTACTTC; j_gene: TRBJ2-7; len: 14; d_gene: -; abundance: once; v_gene: TRBV10-3
CDR3aa: CAWSVLDGYNYGYTF; CDR3nt: TGTGCCTGGAGTGTACTAGACGGATATAACTATGGCTACACCTTC; j_gene: TRBJ1-2; len: 15; d_gene: -; abundance: -; v_gene: TRBV30
CDR3aa: CASSFGGLAISTDTQYF; CDR3nt: TGTGCCAGCAGCTTTGGGGGACTAGCCATAAGCACAGATACGCAGTATTTT; j_gene: TRBJ2-3; len: 17; d_gene: TRBD2; abundance: once; v_gene: TRBV11-2
CDR3aa: CASSSEDGTGAGYGYTF; CDR3nt: TGTGCCAGCAGCTCAGAGGACGGGACAGGGGCGGGATATGGCTACACCTTC; j_gene: TRBJ1-2; len: 17; d_gene: TRBD1; abundance: once; v_gene: TRBV11-2